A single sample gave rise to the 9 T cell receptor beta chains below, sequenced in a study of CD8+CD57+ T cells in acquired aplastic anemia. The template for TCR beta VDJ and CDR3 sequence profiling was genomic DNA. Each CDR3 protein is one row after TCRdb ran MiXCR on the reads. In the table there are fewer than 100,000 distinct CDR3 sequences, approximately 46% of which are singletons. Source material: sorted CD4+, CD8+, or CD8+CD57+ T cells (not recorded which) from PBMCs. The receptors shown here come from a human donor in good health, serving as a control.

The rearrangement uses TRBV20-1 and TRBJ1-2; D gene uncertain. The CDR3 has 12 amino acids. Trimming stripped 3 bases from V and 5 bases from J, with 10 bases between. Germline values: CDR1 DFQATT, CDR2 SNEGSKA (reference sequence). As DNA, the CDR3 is TGCAGTGCTAGGACGGTTGGTTATGGCTACACCTTC. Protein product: CSARTVGYGYTF.

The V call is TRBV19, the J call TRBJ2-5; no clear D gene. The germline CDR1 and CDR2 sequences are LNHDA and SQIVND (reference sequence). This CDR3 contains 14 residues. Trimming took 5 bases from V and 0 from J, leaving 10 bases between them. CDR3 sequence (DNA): TGTGCCAGTAGTCCTCGACCATACCAAGAGACCCAGTACTTC. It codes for CASSPRPYQETQYF.

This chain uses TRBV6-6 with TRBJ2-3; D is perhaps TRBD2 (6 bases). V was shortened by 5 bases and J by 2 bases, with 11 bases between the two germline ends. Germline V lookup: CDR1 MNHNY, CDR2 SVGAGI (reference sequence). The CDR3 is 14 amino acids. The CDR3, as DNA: TGTGCCAGCAGTCGCGGGGATGCCACAGATACGCAGTATTTT. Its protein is CASSRGDATDTQYF.

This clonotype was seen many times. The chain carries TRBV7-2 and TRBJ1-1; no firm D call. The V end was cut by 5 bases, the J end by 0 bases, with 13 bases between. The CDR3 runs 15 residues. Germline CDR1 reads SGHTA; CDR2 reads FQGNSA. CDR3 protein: CASSRGYYMNTEAFF. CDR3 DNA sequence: TGTGCCAGCAGCCGTGGGTACTACATGAACACTGAAGCTTTCTTT.

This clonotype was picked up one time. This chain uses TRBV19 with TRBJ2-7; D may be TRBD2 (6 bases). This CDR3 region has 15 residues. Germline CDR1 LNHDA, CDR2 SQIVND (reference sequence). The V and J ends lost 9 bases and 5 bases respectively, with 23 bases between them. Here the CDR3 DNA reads TGTGCCAGCAGCCCCACGGGGGACCCTCGGGACGAGCAGTACTTC. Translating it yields CASSPTGDPRDEQYF.

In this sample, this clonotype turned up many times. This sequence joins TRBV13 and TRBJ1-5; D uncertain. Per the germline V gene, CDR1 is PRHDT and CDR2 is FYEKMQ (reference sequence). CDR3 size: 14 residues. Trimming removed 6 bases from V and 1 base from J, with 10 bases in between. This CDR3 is CASSLRGSNQPQHF. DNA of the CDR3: TGTGCCAGCAGTTTACGGGGAAGCAATCAGCCCCAGCATTTT.

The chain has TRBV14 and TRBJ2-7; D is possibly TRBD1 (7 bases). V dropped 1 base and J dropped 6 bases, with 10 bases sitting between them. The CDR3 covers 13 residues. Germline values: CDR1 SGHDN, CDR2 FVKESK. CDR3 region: CASSQAGGGEQYF. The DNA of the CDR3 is TGTGCCAGCAGCCAAGCAGGGGGAGGCGAGCAGTACTTC.

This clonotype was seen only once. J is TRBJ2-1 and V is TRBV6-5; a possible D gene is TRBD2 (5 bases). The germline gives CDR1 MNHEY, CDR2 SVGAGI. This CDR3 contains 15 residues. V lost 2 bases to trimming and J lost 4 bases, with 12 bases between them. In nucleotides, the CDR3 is TGTGCCAGCAGTTACGGGATGAGGGCATACAATGAGCAGTTCTTC. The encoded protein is CASSYGMRAYNEQFF.

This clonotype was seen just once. The CDR3 loop is CSVALGTNTEAFF. CDR3 nucleotide sequence: TGCAGCGTTGCACTAGGGACGAACACTGAAGCTTTCTTT. The V and J genes are TRBV29-1 and TRBJ1-1; D perhaps matches TRBD1 (5 bases). Between the trimmed V and J ends, which lost 4 bases and 1 base, there was a span of 10 bases. This CDR3 region has 13 residues. Germline CDR1 reads SQVTM; CDR2 reads ANQGSEA.